This passage covers 2 T cell receptor beta chains from one sample sequenced in a study of blood T cell repertoires in COVID-19. Sequencing used immunoSEQ multiplex PCR; TCRdb keeps in-frame clones, though not all of them. The sample lists some 100,000 clones; 70% to 80% were seen once. Sequencing was done on a sample of peripheral blood. The receptors shown here come from a human donor in a cohort sampled during active COVID-19.

CDR3 bases: TGTGCCAGCAGAAGGACTAGTGCAGATACGCAGTATTTT. Its protein is CASRRTSADTQYF. J is TRBJ2-3 and V is TRBV5-4; 7 nucleotides agree with TRBD2. CDR1 is SGHNT, CDR2 YYREEE, per germline (reference sequence). Trimming took 5 bases from V and 4 from J; bases not matched to a gene: 4. This CDR3 is built from 13 residues.

This chain connects TRBV9 to TRBJ2-1; TRBD2 agrees at 13 bases. The germline gives CDR1 SGDLS, CDR2 YYNGEE. The CDR3 covers 15 residues. With V trimmed by 4 bases and J by 9 bases, 7 bases remained unmatched. The CDR3 region has the DNA TGTGCCAGCAGCTCGGGACTAGCGGGGAATGCTGAGCAGTTCTTC. Encoded protein: CASSSGLAGNAEQFF.